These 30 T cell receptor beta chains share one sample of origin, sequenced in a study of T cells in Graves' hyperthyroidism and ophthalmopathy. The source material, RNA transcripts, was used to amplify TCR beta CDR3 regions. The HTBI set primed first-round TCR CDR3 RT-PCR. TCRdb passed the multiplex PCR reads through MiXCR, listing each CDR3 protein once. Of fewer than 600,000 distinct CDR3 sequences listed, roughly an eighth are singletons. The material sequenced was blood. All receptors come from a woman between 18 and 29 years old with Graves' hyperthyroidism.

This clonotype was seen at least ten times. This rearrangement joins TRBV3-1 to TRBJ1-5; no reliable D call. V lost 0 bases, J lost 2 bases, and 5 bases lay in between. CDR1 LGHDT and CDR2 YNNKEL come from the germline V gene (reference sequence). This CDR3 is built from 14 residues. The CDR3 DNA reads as TGTGCCAGCAGCCAAGATTTCGGCAATCAGCCCCAGCATTTT. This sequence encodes CASSQDFGNQPQHF. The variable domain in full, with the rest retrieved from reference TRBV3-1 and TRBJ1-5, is DTAVSQTPKYLVTQMGNDKSIKCEQNLGHDTMYWYKQDSKKFLKIMFSYNNKELIINETVPNRFSPKSPDKAHLNLHINSLELGDSAVYFCASSQDFGNQPQHFGDGTRLSIL.

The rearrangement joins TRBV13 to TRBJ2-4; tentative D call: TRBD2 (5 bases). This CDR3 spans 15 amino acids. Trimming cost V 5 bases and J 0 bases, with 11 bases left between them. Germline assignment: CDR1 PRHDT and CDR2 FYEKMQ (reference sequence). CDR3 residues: CASSHLREAKNIQYF. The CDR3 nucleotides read TGTGCCAGCAGCCACCTGAGGGAAGCCAAAAACATTCAGTACTTC.

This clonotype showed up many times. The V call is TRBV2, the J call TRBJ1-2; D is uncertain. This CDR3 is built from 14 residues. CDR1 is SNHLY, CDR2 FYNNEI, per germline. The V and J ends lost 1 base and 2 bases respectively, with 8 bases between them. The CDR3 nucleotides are TGTGCCAGCAGTGAAGTAGCCGGAAACTATGGCTACACCTTC. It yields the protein CASSEVAGNYGYTF.

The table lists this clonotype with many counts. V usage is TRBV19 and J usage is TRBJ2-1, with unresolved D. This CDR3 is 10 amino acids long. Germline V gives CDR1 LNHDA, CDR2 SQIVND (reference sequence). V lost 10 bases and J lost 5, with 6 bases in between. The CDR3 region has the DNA TGTGCCACCCGCCACAATGAGCAGTTCTTC. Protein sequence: CATRHNEQFF.

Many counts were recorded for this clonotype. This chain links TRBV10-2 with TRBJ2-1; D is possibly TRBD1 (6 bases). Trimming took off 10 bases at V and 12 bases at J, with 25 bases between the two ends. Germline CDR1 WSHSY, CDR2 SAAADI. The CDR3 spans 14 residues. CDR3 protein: CATSDPGQGESQFF. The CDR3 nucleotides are TGCGCCACTTCCGACCCGGGACAAGGGGAGTCGCAGTTCTTC.

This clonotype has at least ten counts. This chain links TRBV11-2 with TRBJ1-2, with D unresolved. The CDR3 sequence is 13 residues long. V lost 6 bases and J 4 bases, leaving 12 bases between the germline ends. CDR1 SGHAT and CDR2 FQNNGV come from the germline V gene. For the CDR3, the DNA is TGTGCCAGCAGTCCAACAGCCCCCTATGGCTACACCTTC. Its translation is CASSPTAPYGYTF.

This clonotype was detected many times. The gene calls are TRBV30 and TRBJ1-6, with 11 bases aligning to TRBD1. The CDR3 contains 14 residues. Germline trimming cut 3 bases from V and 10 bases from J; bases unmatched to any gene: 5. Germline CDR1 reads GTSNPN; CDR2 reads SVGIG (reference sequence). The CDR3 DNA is TGTGCCTGGAGGGGACAGGGGGTAAGCTCACCCCTCCACTTT. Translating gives CAWRGQGVSSPLHF.

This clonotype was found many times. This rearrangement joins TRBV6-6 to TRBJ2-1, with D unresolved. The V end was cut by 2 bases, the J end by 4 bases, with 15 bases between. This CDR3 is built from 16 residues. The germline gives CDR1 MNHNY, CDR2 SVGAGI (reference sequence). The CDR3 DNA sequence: TGTGCCAGCAGTTACGGGCTCCCGGACGCTTACAATGAGCAGTTCTTC. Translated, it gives CASSYGLPDAYNEQFF.

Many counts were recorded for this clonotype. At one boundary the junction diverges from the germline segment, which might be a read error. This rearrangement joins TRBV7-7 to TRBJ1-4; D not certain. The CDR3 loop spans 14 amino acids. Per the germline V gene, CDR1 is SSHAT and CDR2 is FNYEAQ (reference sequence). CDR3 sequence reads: CASSKTSLGEKLFF. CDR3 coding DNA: TGTGCTAGCAGCAAGACTTCCTTGGGTGAAAAACTGTTTTTT.

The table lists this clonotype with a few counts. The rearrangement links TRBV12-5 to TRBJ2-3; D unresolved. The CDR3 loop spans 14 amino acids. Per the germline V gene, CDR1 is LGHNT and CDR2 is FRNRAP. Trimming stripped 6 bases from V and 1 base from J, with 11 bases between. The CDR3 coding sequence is TGTGCTAGTGGCCCTCCTGAGCGCACAGATACGCAGTATTTT. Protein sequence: CASGPPERTDTQYF.

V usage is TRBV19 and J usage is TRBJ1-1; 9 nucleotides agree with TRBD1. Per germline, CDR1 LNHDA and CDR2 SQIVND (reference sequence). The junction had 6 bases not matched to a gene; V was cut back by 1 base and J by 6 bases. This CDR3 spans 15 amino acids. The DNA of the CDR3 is TGTGCCAGTAGTATAGGTGGGGGGACAGGGCCTGAAGCTTTCTTT. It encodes CASSIGGGTGPEAFF.

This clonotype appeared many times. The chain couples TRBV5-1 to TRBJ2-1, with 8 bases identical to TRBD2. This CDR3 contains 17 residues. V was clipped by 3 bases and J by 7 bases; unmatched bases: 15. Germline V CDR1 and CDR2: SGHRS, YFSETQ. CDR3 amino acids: CASSSRRGAGAGNEQFF. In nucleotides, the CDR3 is TGCGCCAGCAGCTCCCGGCGGGGAGCGGGAGCGGGGAATGAGCAGTTCTTC.

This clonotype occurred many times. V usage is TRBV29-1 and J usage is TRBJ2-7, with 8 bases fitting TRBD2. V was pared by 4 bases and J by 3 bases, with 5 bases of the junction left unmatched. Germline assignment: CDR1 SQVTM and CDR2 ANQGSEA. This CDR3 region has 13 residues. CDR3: CSVGLAGYYEQYF. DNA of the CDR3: TGCAGCGTTGGGCTAGCGGGCTACTACGAGCAGTACTTC.

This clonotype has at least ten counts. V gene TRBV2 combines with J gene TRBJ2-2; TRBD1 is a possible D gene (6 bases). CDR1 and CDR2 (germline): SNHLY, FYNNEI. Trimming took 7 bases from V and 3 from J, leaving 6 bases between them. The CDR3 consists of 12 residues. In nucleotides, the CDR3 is TGTGCCAGCAACAGGGACACCGGGGAGCTGTTTTTT. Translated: CASNRDTGELFF.

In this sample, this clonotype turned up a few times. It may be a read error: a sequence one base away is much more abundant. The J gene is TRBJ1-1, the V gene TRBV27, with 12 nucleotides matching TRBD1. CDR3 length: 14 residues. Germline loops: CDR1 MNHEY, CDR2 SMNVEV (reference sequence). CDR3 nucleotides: TGTGTCAGCAGTTTTGGGGACAGGGGGCGTGAAGCTTTCTTT. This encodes CVSSFGDRGREAFF.

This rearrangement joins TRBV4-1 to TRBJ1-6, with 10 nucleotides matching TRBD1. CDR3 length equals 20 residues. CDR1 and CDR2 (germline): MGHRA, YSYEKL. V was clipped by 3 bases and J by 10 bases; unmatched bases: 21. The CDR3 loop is CASSHPHPGEARDRGSPLHF. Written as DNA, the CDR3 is TGCGCCAGCAGCCACCCCCACCCCGGGGAAGCCCGGGACAGGGGCTCACCCCTCCACTTT.

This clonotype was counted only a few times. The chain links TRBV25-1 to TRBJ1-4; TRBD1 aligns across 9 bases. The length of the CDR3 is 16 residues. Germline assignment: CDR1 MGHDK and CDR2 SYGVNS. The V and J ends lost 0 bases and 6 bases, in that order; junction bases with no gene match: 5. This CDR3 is CASSEYRGQGYEKLFF. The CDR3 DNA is TGTGCCAGCAGTGAATATCGAGGACAGGGGTATGAAAAACTGTTTTTT.

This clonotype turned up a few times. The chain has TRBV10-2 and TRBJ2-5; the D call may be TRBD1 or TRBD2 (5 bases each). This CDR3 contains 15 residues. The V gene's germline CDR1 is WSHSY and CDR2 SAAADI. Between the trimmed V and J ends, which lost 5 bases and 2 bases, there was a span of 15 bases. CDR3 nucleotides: TGCGCCAGCAGTCTACCGGGGCAAGCTCAAGAGACCCAGTACTTC. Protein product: CASSLPGQAQETQYF.

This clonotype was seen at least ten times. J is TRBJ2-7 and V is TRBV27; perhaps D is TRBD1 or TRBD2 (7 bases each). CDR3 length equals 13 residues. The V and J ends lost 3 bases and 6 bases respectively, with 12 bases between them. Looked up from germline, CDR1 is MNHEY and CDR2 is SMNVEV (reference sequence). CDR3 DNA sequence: TGTGCCAGCAGTTTCCAGGGGGGGGGCGAGCAGTACGTC. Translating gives CASSFQGGGEQYV.

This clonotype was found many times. Here the CDR3 DNA reads TGTGCCAGCACCATTCAGACGAACACTGAAGCTTTCTTT. Its protein product is CASTIQTNTEAFF. The V call is TRBV28, the J call TRBJ1-1; D gene uncertain. The CDR3 runs 13 residues. Germline V gene lookup returns CDR1 MDHEN and CDR2 SYDVKM. V was shortened by 7 bases and J by 1 base, with 10 bases between the two germline ends.

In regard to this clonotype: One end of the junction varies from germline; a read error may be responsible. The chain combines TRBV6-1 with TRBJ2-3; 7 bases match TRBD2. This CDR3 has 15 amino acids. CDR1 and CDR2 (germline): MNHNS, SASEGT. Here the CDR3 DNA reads TGCGCCAGCAGTGGGGGTAGCGGGAGCACAGATACGCAGTATTTT. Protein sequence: CASSGGSGSTDTQYF.

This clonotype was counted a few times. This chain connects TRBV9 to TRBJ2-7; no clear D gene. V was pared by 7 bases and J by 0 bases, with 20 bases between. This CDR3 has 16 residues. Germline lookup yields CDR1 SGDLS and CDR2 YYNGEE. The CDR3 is CASPHWARSISYEQYV. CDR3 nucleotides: TGTGCCAGCCCCCACTGGGCTAGATCGATCTCCTACGAGCAGTACGTC.

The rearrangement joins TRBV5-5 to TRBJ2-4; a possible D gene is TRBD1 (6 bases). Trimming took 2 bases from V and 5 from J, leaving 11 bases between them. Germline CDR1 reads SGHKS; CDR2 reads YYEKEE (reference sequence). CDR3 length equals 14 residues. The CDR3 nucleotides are TGTGCCAGCAGCTTAGACAGGAACGAAAACATTCAGTACTTC. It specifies CASSLDRNENIQYF.

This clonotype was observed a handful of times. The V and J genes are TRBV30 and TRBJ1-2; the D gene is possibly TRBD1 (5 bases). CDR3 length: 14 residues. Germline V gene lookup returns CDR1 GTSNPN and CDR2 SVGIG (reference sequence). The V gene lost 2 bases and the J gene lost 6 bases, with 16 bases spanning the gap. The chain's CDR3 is CAWSRGQGLNGYTF. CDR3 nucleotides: TGTGCCTGGAGTAGGGGTCAGGGACTCAATGGCTACACCTTC.

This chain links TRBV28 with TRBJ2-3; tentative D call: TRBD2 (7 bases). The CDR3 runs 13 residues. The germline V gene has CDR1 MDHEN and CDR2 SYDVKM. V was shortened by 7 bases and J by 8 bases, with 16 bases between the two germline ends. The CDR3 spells CASNRRGAGTQYF. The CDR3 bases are TGTGCCAGCAATCGACGGGGGGCTGGTACGCAGTATTTT.

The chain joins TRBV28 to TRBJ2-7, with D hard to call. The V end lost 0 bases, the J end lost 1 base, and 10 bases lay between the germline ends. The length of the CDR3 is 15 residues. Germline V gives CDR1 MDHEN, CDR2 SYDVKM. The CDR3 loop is CASSLWGSVSYEQYF. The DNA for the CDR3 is TGTGCCAGCAGTTTATGGGGCAGCGTTTCCTACGAGCAGTACTTC.

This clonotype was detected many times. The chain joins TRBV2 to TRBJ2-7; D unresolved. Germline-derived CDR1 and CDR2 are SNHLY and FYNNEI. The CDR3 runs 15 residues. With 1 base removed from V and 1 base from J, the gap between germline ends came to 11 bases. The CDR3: CASSEDNYLSYEQYF. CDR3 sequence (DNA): TGTGCCAGCAGTGAAGACAACTACCTATCCTACGAGCAGTACTTC.

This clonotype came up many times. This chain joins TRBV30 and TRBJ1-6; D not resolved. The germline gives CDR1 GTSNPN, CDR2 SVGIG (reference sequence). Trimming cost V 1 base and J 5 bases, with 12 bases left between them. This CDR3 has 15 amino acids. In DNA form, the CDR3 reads TGTGCCTGGAGTGCTGGACGGAGTAATAATTCACCCCTCCACTTT. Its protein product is CAWSAGRSNNSPLHF.

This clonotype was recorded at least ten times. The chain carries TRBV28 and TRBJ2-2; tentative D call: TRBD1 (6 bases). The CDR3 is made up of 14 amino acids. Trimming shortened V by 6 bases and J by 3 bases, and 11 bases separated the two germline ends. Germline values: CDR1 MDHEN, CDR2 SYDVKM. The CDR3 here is CASREQGYTGELFF. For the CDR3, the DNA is TGTGCCAGCAGAGAACAGGGCTACACCGGGGAGCTGTTTTTT.

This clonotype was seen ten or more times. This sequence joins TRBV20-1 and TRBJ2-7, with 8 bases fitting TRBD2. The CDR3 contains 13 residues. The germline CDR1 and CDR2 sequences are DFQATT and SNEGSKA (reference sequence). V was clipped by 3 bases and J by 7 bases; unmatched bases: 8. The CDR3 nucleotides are TGCAGTGCTAGCCCCGGGACTAGAAGGGAGCAGTACGTC. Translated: CSASPGTRREQYV.